The rows below give T cell receptor beta chains drawn from one sample of a study of T cells in narcolepsy. Generated by immunoSEQ multiplex PCR, the TCRdb table keeps only in-frame clones and is missing some. The table records around 34,000 clones, almost 80% of them present only once. Sequenced input: memory (CD45RA-) CD4+ T cells from blood. All receptors derive from a human donor in good health. Each CDR3 is given with its conserved first and last residue. The D gene is left open where the match is weak. For some rows the clone size is stated as once, few or many, or as a class when expanded; others skip it.

d_call | j_call | v_call | cdr3_length | clone_size | cdr3_nt | cdr3_aa
TRBD2 | TRBJ2-1 | TRBV11-3 | 17 | few | TGTGCCAGCAGCTTAGGAGGGTTGGCGGGAGCGGGCAATGAGCAGTTCTTC | CASSLGGLAGAGNEQFF
. | TRBJ2-7 | TRBV27 | 15 | . | TGTGCCAGCAGTTCACCCGTGGGTGGGAGGTACGAGCAGTACTTC | CASSSPVGGRYEQYF
TRBD1 | TRBJ2-5 | TRBV7-2 | 16 | . | TGTGCCAGCAGCTTAGTCGCAACAGGGGGGCAAGAGACCCAGTACTTC | CASSLVATGGQETQYF
. | TRBJ1-6 | TRBV19 | 14 | . | TGTGCCAGTACTGGGGGCCCTTTTAATTCACCCCTCCACTTT | CASTGGPFNSPLHF
TRBD1 | TRBJ1-2 | TRBV11-2 | 18 | . | TGTGCCAGCAGCCGAATCCGGGACAGGGGGTTTAACCCCTATGGCTACACCTTC | CASSRIRDRGFNPYGYTF
. | TRBJ1-5 | TRBV5-6 | 15 | . | TGTGCCAGCAGCTTGCTGAGCACCCCCAATCAGCCCCAGCATTTT | CASSLLSTPNQPQHF
TRBD1 | TRBJ2-7 | TRBV5-1 | 14 | . | TGCGCCAGCAGCTTCGGACAGGGCCCAGACGAGCAGTACTTC | CASSFGQGPDEQYF
. | TRBJ2-7 | TRBV19 | 15 | . | TGTGCCAGCACCGCCAACACAGGGAGCTCCTACGAGCAGTACTTC | CASTANTGSSYEQYF
. | TRBJ2-1 | TRBV30 | 14 | . | TGTGCCTGGAATTTCGACTCGATCTACAATGAGCAGTTCTTC | CAWNFDSIYNEQFF
. | TRBJ2-6 | TRBV6-5 | 16 | . | TGTGCCAGCAGTTATTCCCGGGACACTCGGGCCAACGTCCTGACTTTC | CASSYSRDTRANVLTF
. | TRBJ1-5 | TRBV6-1 | 15 | . | TGTGCCAGCAGTGAATCCCGAGGGAACAATCAGCCCCAGCATTTT | CASSESRGNNQPQHF
TRBD1 | TRBJ2-7 | TRBV29-1 | 12 | once | TGCAGCGTAGTGACAGGGAATTACGAGCAGTACTTC | CSVVTGNYEQYF
. | TRBJ1-2 | TRBV28 | 10 | . | TGTGCCTCAGGGGAGGGGTTCGGCACCTTC | CASGEGFGTF
. | TRBJ2-7 | TRBV5-4 | 16 | . | TGTGCCAGCAGCTTGTACGGCGGGGCCGCTTCGCGGGAGCAGTACTTC | CASSLYGGAASREQYF
TRBD2 | TRBJ2-1 | TRBV11-1 | 17 | . | TGTGCCAGCAGCCCTGGGGGACTAGCGGGAGGGTTTAATGAGCAGTTCTTC | CASSPGGLAGGFNEQFF
. | TRBJ2-1 | TRBV4-1 | 19 | . | TGCGCCAGCAGCCAAGAATTGAGTATGGTCCTTGGGTCCTACAATGAGCAGTTCTTC | CASSQELSMVLGSYNEQFF
. | TRBJ2-7 | TRBV15 | 17 | once | TGTGCCACCAGCACTGACAAAGTATCGACAGCGAGCTACGAGCAGTACTTC | CATSTDKVSTASYEQYF
. | TRBJ2-1 | TRBV10-1 | 11 | few | TGCGCCAGCAGCACATGGAATGAGCAGTTCTTC | CASSTWNEQFF
TRBD2 | TRBJ2-1 | TRBV7-2 | 16 | . | TGTGCCAGCAGCCCCACCTCCCAGCGGGAGGGCAATGAGCAGTTCTTC | CASSPTSQREGNEQFF
. | TRBJ1-2 | TRBV19 | 15 | . | TGTGCCAGTAGCGATTTAGGGAAGGGCAACTATGGCTACACCTTC | CASSDLGKGNYGYTF
TRBD2 | TRBJ2-7 | TRBV14 | 14 | . | TGTGCCAGCAGCCAATCGACTAGCGGGAACGAGCAGTACTTC | CASSQSTSGNEQYF
. | TRBJ1-2 | TRBV27 | 14 | . | TGTGCCAGCATGGCCCTCGGTGGGGGTTATGGCTACACCTTC | CASMALGGGYGYTF